This T cell receptor (beta chain) was recovered during a study of control samples from healthy donors and cancer patients. This clone was picked up a small number of times. V shed 6 bases and J shed 6 bases, with 12 bases lying between them. Germline loops: CDR1 MNHEY, CDR2 SVGAGI. The CDR3 has 13 residues. Clones were read by immunoSEQ multiplex PCR, and TCRdb kept only the in-frame ones, dropping some. The top ten hold 1.4% of the sample, which has 170,000 or so clones, 90% seen once. The sequenced material came from blood. The chain couples TRBV6-5 to TRBJ2-1; TRBD1 is a possible D gene (6 bases). This sequence was found in a woman in her 50s in good health. The CDR3 here is CASRVTGFNEQFF. For the CDR3, the DNA is TGTGCCAGCAGAGTAACAGGGTTCAATGAGCAGTTCTTC.